This TCR beta chain was identified in a study of CD8+ T cells in alopecia areata. Extracted RNA was reverse transcribed into cDNA, the sequencing template. Assay: immunoSEQ multiplex PCR; the TCRdb copy retains only in-frame clones and omits some. The data show about 70,000 clones, approximately 43% seen once. The V segment lost 6 bases and the J segment 4 bases; nucleotides outside the gene matches: 6. The CDR3 contains 16 residues. The germline V gene encodes CDR1 SEHNR and CDR2 FQNEAQ (reference sequence). J is TRBJ2-2 and V is TRBV7-9; 12 bases align to TRBD2. The material sequenced was CD8+ T cells sorted from blood, taken at week 0. This receptor was taken from a human donor with alopecia areata. The CDR3 here is CASSSTSGRSTGELFF. CDR3 bases: TGTGCCAGCAGTTCGACTAGCGGGAGATCCACCGGGGAGCTGTTTTTT.